The following is a TCR beta chain sequence with its context. Its antigen remains unknown. The time point is: week 5, during vaccination. Each dose of the vaccine consisted of 300 ug of mutant IDH1 20-mer peptide, with topical imiquimod. The record originates from a study of a mutant IDH1 vaccine in newly diagnosed glioma. From germline, CDR1 is LGHNT and CDR2 FRNRAP. V was pared by 6 bases and J by 5 bases, with 14 bases between. The CDR3 has 14 amino acids. The repertoire was sequenced with immunoSEQ multiplex PCR; TCRdb's copy has only in-frame clones and lacks some. The sample gives approximately 80,000 clones, 90% to 95% of which show up once; under 0.6% is in the top ten.

The V gene is TRBV12-5, the J gene TRBJ2-1; D unresolved. Source: PBMCs, taken from a glioma patient whose treatment included an IDH1 peptide vaccine. This TCR derives from a woman between 50 and 59 years old with glioma. The CDR3 nucleotides are TGTGCTAGTGGCCCTGGCAGCCCGGACAATGAGCAGTTCTTC. Protein sequence: CASGPGSPDNEQFF.